This T cell receptor (beta chain) was identified during a study of PD-L1 blockade in urothelial cancer. Some clones are missing from TCRdb's copy, which holds only in-frame ones; the method was immunoSEQ multiplex PCR. The sample includes tens of thousands of clones, roughly 91% of them seen just once. Germline CDR1 SGHVS, CDR2 FNYEAQ. This CDR3 has 12 residues. With 5 bases removed from V and 5 bases from J, the gap between germline ends came to 9 bases. The number of samples from each patient was between 1 and 8, taken pretreatment and on-treatment. This rearrangement joins TRBV7-6 to TRBJ2-5, with TRBD2 as a possible D gene (5 bases). The sample here was PBMCs, taken around atezolizumab (anti-PD-L1) treatment. This clonotype originated in a man aged 60 to 75 with urothelial cancer. CDR3: CASSLRRETQYF. CDR3 nucleotides: TGTGCCAGCAGCCTCAGGAGGGAGACCCAGTACTTC.